These T cell receptor beta chains were read from a single sample in a study of blood T cell repertoires in COVID-19. The table came from immunoSEQ multiplex PCR; TCRdb's copy has only in-frame clones and leaves some out. The sample has more than 95,000 clones, around 74% seen once; the top ten hold roughly 19%. Sample: peripheral blood. All receptors come from a woman between 70 and 85 years old with acute or convalescent COVID-19. The CDR3 runs from the conserved cysteine through the conserved F or W. The D gene is left open where the match is weak.

V gene: TRBV5-1
D gene: TRBD2
CDR3 protein: CPSLRGWGGRGGEQYF

V gene: TRBV3-1/TRBV3-2
D gene: NA
CDR3 protein: CASSPSPSDSFYGYTF

V gene: TRBV7-9
D gene: NA
CDR3 protein: CASSHRTGHESDNEQFF

V gene: TRBV11-3
D gene: NA
CDR3 protein: CASSLTYRAGELFF

V gene: TRBV2
D gene: NA
CDR3 protein: CASTPRVSPLHF

V gene: TRBV7-9
D gene: TRBD1
CDR3 protein: CASSPVVKQGVGNTEAFF

V gene: TRBV2
D gene: NA
CDR3 protein: CASRGLKKIEQYF

V gene: TRBV2
D gene: TRBD2
CDR3 protein: CASSEIRGTSGAGELFF

V gene: TRBV5-1
D gene: NA
CDR3 protein: CASTGTSGANVLTF

V gene: TRBV30
D gene: TRBD2
CDR3 protein: CAWSVLRTSGALGAGELFF

V gene: TRBV28
D gene: TRBD1
CDR3 protein: CASSLLGQGGEKLFF

V gene: TRBV11-2
D gene: NA
CDR3 protein: CASSFGGNTGELFF

V gene: TRBV4-3
D gene: NA
CDR3 protein: CASSQDKRGSPLHF

V gene: TRBV5-1
D gene: TRBD2
CDR3 protein: CASSLVAGGGAWEQFF

V gene: TRBV5-1
D gene: NA
CDR3 protein: CASTGLPGAGELFF

V gene: TRBV6-4
D gene: NA
CDR3 protein: CASSETQGTEAFF

V gene: TRBV18
D gene: TRBD1
CDR3 protein: CASSPDRGSSYEQYF

V gene: TRBV3-1/TRBV3-2
D gene: NA
CDR3 protein: CASSQDGGVMNTEAFF

V gene: TRBV29-1
D gene: NA
CDR3 protein: CSVSSRGRETQYF

V gene: TRBV7-2
D gene: NA
CDR3 protein: CASSLYGATNEKLFF

V gene: TRBV2
D gene: NA
CDR3 protein: CASRLGEGQPQHF

V gene: TRBV5-4
D gene: NA
CDR3 protein: CASSLGASLGETQYF

V gene: TRBV2
D gene: TRBD1
CDR3 protein: CASRRTGGMGTSYEQYF

V gene: TRBV13
D gene: TRBD1
CDR3 protein: CASSRRTGGSGTRNQPQHF

V gene: TRBV28
D gene: TRBD1
CDR3 protein: CASSFSGQGNTEAFF

V gene: TRBV18
D gene: NA
CDR3 protein: CASSTGTYEQYF

V gene: TRBV3-1/TRBV3-2
D gene: TRBD1
CDR3 protein: CASSRRDSQNYGYTF

V gene: TRBV30
D gene: NA
CDR3 protein: CAWTKEGTKGYTF

V gene: TRBV7-8
D gene: TRBD2
CDR3 protein: CASSPGTTIYNEQFF

V gene: TRBV19
D gene: NA
CDR3 protein: CASSPGQTVFYEQYF

V gene: TRBV18
D gene: NA
CDR3 protein: CASSPPDLGSTEAFF

V gene: TRBV19
D gene: NA
CDR3 protein: CASSIRAGSEAFF

V gene: TRBV5-5
D gene: NA
CDR3 protein: CASSLVGAGADTQYF

V gene: TRBV19
D gene: TRBD2
CDR3 protein: CASSTRTYGVGTSGGDEQFF

V gene: TRBV19
D gene: NA
CDR3 protein: CASRRGGDNQPQHF

V gene: TRBV18
D gene: TRBD1
CDR3 protein: CASSPDRGGNQPQHF

V gene: TRBV5-4
D gene: NA
CDR3 protein: CASSFQGNTYEQYF

V gene: TRBV5-1
D gene: TRBD1
CDR3 protein: CASSSTGGNYEQYF

V gene: TRBV6-6
D gene: NA
CDR3 protein: CASSGGSAYNEQFF

V gene: TRBV6-5
D gene: TRBD1
CDR3 protein: CASTLTGQAQYF

V gene: TRBV6-2/TRBV6-3
D gene: NA
CDR3 protein: CASSYRAGLMNTEAFF

V gene: TRBV10-1
D gene: TRBD1
CDR3 protein: CASRAGTGGNEQFF

V gene: TRBV18
D gene: TRBD1
CDR3 protein: CASSSFVLDRAGTGELFF